This TCR beta chain was recorded in a study of cytomegalovirus exposure and HLA in healthy donors. TCRdb's copy holds only in-frame clones and misses some; the assay was immunoSEQ multiplex PCR. This table holds 50,000 to 80,000 clones, 75% to 90% found once. This clone showed up just once. The receptor comes from a woman aged 18 to 35 in good health and CMV-seronegative. The sequenced sample consisted of PBMCs.

The CDR3 spells CASSFWDRGEQYF. As DNA, the CDR3 is TGCGCCAGCAGCTTCTGGGACAGGGGCGAGCAGTACTTC. V is TRBV5-1 and J is TRBJ2-7, with 10 bases aligning to TRBD1. The junction had 2 bases not matched to a gene; V was cut back by 2 bases and J by 6 bases. The CDR3 loop spans 13 amino acids. CDR1 is SGHRS, CDR2 YFSETQ, per germline.